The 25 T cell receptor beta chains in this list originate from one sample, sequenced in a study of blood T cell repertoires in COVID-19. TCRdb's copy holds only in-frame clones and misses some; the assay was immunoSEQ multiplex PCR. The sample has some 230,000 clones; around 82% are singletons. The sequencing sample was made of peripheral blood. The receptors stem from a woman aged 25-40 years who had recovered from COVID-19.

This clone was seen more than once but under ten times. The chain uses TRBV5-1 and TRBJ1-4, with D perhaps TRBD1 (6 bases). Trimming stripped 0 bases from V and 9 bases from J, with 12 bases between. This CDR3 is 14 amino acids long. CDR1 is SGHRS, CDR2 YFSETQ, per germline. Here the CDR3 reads CASSLDLQGQKLFF. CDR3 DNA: TGCGCCAGCAGCTTGGATTTACAGGGACAAAAACTGTTTTTT.

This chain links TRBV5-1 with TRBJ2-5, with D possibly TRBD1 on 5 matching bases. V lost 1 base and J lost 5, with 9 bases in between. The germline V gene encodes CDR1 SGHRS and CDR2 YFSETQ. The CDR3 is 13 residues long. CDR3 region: CASSLPKGETQYF. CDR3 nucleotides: TGCGCCAGCAGCTTGCCCAAGGGGGAGACCCAGTACTTC.

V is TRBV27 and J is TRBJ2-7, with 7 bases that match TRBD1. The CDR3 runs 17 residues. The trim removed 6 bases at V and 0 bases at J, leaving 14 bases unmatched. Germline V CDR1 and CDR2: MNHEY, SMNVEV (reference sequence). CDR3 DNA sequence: TGTGCCAGCAGGTTTGGAACAGGGGTGGGAAGCTCCTACGAGCAGTACTTC. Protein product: CASRFGTGVGSSYEQYF.

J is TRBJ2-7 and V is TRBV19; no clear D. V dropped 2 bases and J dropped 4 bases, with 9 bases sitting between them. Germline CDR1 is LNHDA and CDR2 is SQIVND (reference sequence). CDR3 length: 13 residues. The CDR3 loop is CASSISVRYEQYF. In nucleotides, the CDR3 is TGTGCCAGTAGTATATCTGTGAGATACGAGCAGTACTTC.

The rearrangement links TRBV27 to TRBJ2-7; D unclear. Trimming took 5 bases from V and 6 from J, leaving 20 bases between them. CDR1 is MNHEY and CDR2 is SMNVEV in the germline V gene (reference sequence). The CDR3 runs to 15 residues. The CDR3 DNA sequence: TGTGCCAGCAGTCGACTCGTCCAGTTTACCCTCGAGCAGTACTTC. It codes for CASSRLVQFTLEQYF.

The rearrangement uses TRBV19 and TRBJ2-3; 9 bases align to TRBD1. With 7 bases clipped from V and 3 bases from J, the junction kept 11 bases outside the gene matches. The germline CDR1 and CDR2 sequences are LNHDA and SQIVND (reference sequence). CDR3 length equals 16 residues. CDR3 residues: CASTFTGGGGTDTQYF. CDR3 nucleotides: TGTGCCAGTACCTTCACAGGGGGCGGGGGTACAGATACGCAGTATTTT.

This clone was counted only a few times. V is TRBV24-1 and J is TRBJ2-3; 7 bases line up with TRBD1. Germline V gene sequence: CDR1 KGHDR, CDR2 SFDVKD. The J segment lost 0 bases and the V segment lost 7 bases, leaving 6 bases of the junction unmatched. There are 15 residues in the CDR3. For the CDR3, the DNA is TGTGCCACCAGCAATGACAGGGTTAGCACAGATACGCAGTATTTT. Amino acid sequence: CATSNDRVSTDTQYF.

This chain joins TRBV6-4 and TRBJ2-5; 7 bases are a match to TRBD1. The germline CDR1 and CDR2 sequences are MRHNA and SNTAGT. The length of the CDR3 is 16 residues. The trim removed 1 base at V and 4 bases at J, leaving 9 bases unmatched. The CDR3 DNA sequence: TGTGCCAGCAGTGACTGGGGACAGTTGGACGTAGAGACCCAGTACTTC. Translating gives CASSDWGQLDVETQYF.

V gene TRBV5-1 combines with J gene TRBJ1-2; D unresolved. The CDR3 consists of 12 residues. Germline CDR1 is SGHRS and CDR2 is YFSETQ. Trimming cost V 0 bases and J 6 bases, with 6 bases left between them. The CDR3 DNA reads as TGCGCCAGCAGCTTGGGCCAGGATGGCTACACCTTC. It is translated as CASSLGQDGYTF.

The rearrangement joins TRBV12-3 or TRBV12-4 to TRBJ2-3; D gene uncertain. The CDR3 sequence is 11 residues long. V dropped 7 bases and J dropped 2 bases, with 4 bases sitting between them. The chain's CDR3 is CASTLTDTQYF. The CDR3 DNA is TGTGCCAGCACTCTCACAGATACGCAGTATTTT.

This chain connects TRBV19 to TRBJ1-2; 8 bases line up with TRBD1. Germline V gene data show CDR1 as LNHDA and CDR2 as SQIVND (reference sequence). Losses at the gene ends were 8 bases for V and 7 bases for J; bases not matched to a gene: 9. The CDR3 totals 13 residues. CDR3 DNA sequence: TGTGCCAGTTCCCTCAGGGGGCCAAGTGGCTACACCTTC. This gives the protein CASSLRGPSGYTF.

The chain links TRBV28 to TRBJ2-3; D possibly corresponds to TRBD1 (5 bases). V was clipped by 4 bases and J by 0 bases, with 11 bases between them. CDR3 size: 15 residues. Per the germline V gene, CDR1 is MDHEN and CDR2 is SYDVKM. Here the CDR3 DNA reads TGTGCCAGCAGTTACCGACAGCCTAGCACAGATACGCAGTATTTT. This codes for CASSYRQPSTDTQYF.

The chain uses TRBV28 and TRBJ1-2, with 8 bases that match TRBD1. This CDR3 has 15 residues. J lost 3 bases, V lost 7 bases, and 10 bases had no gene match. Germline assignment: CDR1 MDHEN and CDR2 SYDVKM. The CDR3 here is CASNYYTTGDYGYTF. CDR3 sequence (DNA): TGTGCCAGCAACTATTACACGACAGGGGACTATGGCTACACCTTC.

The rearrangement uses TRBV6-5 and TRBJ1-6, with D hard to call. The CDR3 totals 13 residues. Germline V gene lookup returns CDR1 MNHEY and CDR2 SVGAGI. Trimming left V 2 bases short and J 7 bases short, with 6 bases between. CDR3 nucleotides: TGTGCCAGCAGTTACACGGAGAATTCACCCCTCCACTTT. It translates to CASSYTENSPLHF.

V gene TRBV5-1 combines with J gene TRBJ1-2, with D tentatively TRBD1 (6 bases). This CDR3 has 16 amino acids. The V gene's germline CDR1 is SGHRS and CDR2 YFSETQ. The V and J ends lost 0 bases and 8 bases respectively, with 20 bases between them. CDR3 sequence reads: CASSLDVRGSLRGYTF. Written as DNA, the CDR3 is TGCGCCAGCAGCTTGGACGTCAGGGGATCATTGAGGGGCTACACCTTC.

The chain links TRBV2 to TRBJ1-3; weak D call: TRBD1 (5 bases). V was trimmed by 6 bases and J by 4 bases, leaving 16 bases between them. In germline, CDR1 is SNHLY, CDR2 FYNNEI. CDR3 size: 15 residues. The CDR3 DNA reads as TGTGCCAGCAGGATACAGGTTGACCCCGGAAACACCATATATTTT. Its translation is CASRIQVDPGNTIYF.

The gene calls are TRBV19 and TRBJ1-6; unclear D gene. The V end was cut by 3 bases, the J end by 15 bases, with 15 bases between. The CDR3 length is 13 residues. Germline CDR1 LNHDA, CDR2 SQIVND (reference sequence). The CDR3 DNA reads TGTGCCAGTAGTATCCCCGCCGCGCTCCTCCTCCACTTT. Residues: CASSIPAALLLHF.

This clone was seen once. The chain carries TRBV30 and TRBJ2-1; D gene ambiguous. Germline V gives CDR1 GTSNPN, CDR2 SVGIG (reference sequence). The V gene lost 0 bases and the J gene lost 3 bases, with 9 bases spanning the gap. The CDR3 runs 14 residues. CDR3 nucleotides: TGTGCCTGGAGTGTAGCCCAATACTACAATGAGCAGTTCTTC. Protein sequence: CAWSVAQYYNEQFF. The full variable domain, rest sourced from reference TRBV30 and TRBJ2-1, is SQTIHQWPATLVQPVGSPLSLECTVEGTSNPNLYWYRQAAGRGLQLLFYSVGIGQISSEVPQNLSASRPQDRQFILSSKKLLLSDSGFYLCAWSVAQYYNEQFFGPGTRLTVL.

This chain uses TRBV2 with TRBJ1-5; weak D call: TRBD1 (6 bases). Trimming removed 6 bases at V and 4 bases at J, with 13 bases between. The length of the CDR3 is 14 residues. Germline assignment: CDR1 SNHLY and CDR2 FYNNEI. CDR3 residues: CASRNRVGNQPQHF. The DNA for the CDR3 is TGTGCCAGCAGAAACAGGGTCGGGAATCAGCCCCAGCATTTT.

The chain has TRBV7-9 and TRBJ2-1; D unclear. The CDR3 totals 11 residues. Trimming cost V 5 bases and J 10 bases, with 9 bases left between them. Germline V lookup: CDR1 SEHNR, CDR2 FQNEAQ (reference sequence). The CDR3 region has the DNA TGTGCCAGCAGCCCCAGCGAGGAGCAGTTCTTC. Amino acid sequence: CASSPSEEQFF.

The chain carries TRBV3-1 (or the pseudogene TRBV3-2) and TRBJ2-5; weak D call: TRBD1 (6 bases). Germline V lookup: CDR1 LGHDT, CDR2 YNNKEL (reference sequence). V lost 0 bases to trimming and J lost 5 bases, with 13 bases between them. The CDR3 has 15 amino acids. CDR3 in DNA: TGTGCCAGCAGCCAAGAACCAGGGGTCGACGAGACCCAGTACTTC. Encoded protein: CASSQEPGVDETQYF.

The CDR3 nucleotides are TGTGCCAGCCTCAGGGGGCTCAATGAGCAGTTCTTC. This translates into CASLRGLNEQFF. The genes are TRBV6-5 and TRBJ2-1; 8 positions agree with TRBD1. Germline CDR1 and CDR2: MNHEY and SVGAGI. Germline trimming cut 8 bases from V and 6 bases from J; bases unmatched to any gene: 3. This CDR3 contains 12 residues.

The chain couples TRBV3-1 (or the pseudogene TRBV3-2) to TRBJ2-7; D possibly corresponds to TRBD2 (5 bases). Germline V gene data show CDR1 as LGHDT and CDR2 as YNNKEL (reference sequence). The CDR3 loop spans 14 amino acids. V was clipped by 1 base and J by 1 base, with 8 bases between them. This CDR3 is CASSQAPGSYEQYF. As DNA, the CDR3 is TGTGCCAGCAGCCAAGCCCCGGGGTCCTACGAGCAGTACTTC.

As DNA, the CDR3 is TGCGCCAGCAGCTTCGACGGGTTCTATGGCTACACCTTC. Amino acid sequence: CASSFDGFYGYTF. The chain is built from TRBV5-1 and TRBJ1-2; no reliable D call. The CDR3 has 13 amino acids. Germline CDR1 and CDR2: SGHRS and YFSETQ. V was pared by 2 bases and J by 4 bases, with 9 bases between.

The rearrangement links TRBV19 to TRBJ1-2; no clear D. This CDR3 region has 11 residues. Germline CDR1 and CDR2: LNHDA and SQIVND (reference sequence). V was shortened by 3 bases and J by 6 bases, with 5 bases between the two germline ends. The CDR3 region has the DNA TGTGCCAGTAGTATCGGGAATGGCTACACCTTC. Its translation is CASSIGNGYTF.